Listed here is a single T cell receptor beta chain. This sample was taken from a study of blood T cell repertoires in COVID-19. Study overall: Specimens from acute and convalescent COVID-19 originated in the United States, Italy and Spain. From T cells, B-cell-depleted T cells, or PBMCs came the material, which was cDNA or gDNA.

The authors' processing: From reference gene primer amplification, estimates of nucleated cell counts were derived. Clones were sequenced by immunoSEQ multiplex PCR, and TCRdb holds only the in-frame ones, with some missing. Clone size and the V and J calls come from that table; the DNA yielded D and trimming. The data contain 280,000 or so clones, approximately 83% of them singletons. Trimming took 4 bases from V and 4 from J; bases not matched to a gene: 12. Germline V CDR1 and CDR2: SGDLS, YYNGEE. The CDR3 has 17 residues. The rearrangement joins TRBV9 to TRBJ2-2; TRBD2 agrees at 8 bases. This TCR was recovered from a woman in her thirties who had recovered from COVID-19. The specimen was peripheral blood. DNA of the CDR3: TGTGCCAGCAGCCCACTACCCGGGACTAGGGCCACCGGGGAGCTGTTTTTT. Its translation: CASSPLPGTRATGELFF.